This T cell receptor (beta chain) was retrieved from a study of monozygotic twins with cystic fibrosis. Looking at the study overall: With about 15 PCR cycles, barcoded libraries came from roughly 2.9 micrograms of fragmented DNA.

TCRdb's table, derived via immunoSEQ multiplex PCR, lists solely in-frame clones and lacks some. Of 25,000 to 30,000 clones in the sample, about 96% were seen once. Overall study results and limits: Median Simpson clonality of approximately 0.01 suggested naive T cells predominated. Nucleotide-identical clonotype sharing was significantly higher within monozygotic CF twin pairs than between unrelated CF individuals. In 13 of 16 pairs, V gene usage was closest to the co-twin's.

Turning to this clone: Antigen specificity is unknown.

The CDR3 is 14 amino acids. Deletions cut 5 bases from V and 3 bases from J, with 11 bases between. Germline CDR1 is SEHNR and CDR2 is FQNEAQ (reference sequence). This sequence joins TRBV7-9 and TRBJ2-1; maybe TRBD1 (5 bases). The sample taken for sequencing was blood. The receptor was derived from a girl aged 2 to 9 with cystic fibrosis. CDR3 loop: CASSQAGRYNEQFF. As DNA, the CDR3 is TGTGCCAGCAGCCAGGCAGGGCGCTACAATGAGCAGTTCTTC.